One and the same sample provided the 26 T cell receptor beta chains below, sequenced in a study of T-cell memory formation after mild COVID-19. TCRdb redid the calling of the 5' RACE reads with MiXCR, one entry per CDR3 protein. The table shows hundreds of thousands of distinct CDR3 sequences, with 20% to 25% occurring only once. Sequencing used PBMCs or a T cell subset sorted from them (not recorded which). These receptors were collected from an adult woman who had mild COVID-19 (a few samples of this study predate the infection). Cell type and time point are not known.

This clonotype was detected only once. This chain uses TRBV29-1 with TRBJ1-2, with D perhaps matching TRBD1 (6 bases). This CDR3 has 14 residues. V lost 3 bases and J 8 bases, leaving 19 bases between the germline ends. Per germline, CDR1 SQVTM and CDR2 ANQGSEA. The CDR3 spells CSVERGMTGGGYTF. The DNA of the CDR3 is TGCAGCGTTGAGCGGGGGATGACAGGTGGAGGCTACACCTTC.

This clonotype was detected a few times. The rearrangement links TRBV7-9 to TRBJ2-7; TRBD2 agrees at 11 bases. CDR3 size: 15 residues. Per the germline V gene, CDR1 is SEHNR and CDR2 is FQNEAQ (reference sequence). V trimming: 1 base; J trimming: 7 bases; junction bases outside the gene matches: 6. DNA for the CDR3: TGTGCCAGCAGCTTAGATCTACTAGCGGGAGTTGAGCAGTACTTC. It translates to CASSLDLLAGVEQYF.

This clonotype was found a few times. The chain combines TRBV18 with TRBJ2-7, with no clear D. The CDR3 runs 14 residues. With 2 bases removed from V and 4 bases from J, the gap between germline ends came to 12 bases. CDR1 is KGHSH and CDR2 is LQKENI in the germline V gene. The CDR3 bases are TGTGCCAGCTCACCATCCCAGGATCAATACGAGCAGTACTTC. It is translated as CASSPSQDQYEQYF.

This clonotype was detected only a few times. The chain recombines TRBV20-1 with TRBJ2-7; D is unresolved. This CDR3 comprises 14 residues. The germline CDR1 and CDR2 sequences are DFQATT and SNEGSKA (reference sequence). The V end lost 5 bases, the J end lost 0 bases, and 14 bases lay between the germline ends. CDR3 sequence reads: CSARRTYDSYEQYF. The CDR3 region has the DNA TGCAGTGCTCGGCGCACTTACGACTCCTACGAGCAGTACTTC.

This clonotype was seen ten or more times. The chain recombines TRBV12-3 or TRBV12-4 with TRBJ2-5; D possibly corresponds to TRBD2 (5 bases). The CDR3 sequence is 12 residues long. V was shortened by 4 bases and J by 5 bases, with 8 bases between the two germline ends. This CDR3 reads CASSSSGETQYF. The CDR3 coding sequence is TGTGCCAGCAGTTCCTCGGGGGAGACCCAGTACTTC.

This clonotype was counted a few times. The genes are TRBV12-3 or TRBV12-4 and TRBJ1-2; 10 nucleotides agree with TRBD1. The ends lost 4 bases at V and 4 bases at J; junction bases unmatched: 15. This CDR3 is 18 amino acids long. CDR3 sequence: CASSSPGQGVWSIYGYTF. CDR3 nucleotides: TGTGCCAGCAGTTCACCTGGACAGGGGGTTTGGAGTATCTATGGCTACACCTTC.

Only a few counts were recorded for this clonotype. This CDR3 reads CASRPMSGLGGARELTDTQYF. As DNA, the CDR3 is TGTGCCAGCAGGCCAATGTCCGGACTCGGGGGTGCCCGGGAGTTGACAGATACGCAGTATTTT. The V gene is TRBV12-3 or TRBV12-4, the J gene TRBJ2-3; D might be TRBD2 (6 bases). This CDR3 spans 21 amino acids. With 6 bases removed from V and 3 bases from J, the gap between germline ends came to 34 bases.

This sequence joins TRBV18 and TRBJ2-5; no clear D. The V and J ends lost 3 bases and 4 bases respectively, with 15 bases between them. The CDR3 consists of 15 residues. The V gene's germline CDR1 is KGHSH and CDR2 LQKENI. The CDR3 loop is CASSPLDISGETQYF. The CDR3 coding sequence is TGTGCCAGCTCACCCCTAGACATAAGTGGAGAGACCCAGTACTTC. The full variable domain, completed using reference TRBV18 and TRBJ2-5, is NAGVMQNPRHLVRRRGQEARLRCSPMKGHSHVYWYRQLPEEGLKFMVYLQKENIIDESGMPKERFSAEFPKEGPSILRIQQVVRGDSAAYFCASSPLDISGETQYFGPGTRLLVL.

This clonotype occurred a few times. The J gene is TRBJ2-1, the V gene TRBV23-1; the D gene is possibly TRBD1 (5 bases). TRBV23-1 is an ORF, with its function uncertain. V was trimmed by 10 bases and J by 3 bases, leaving 16 bases between them. This CDR3 has 14 residues. The CDR3, as DNA: TGCGCCAAAGTGGGGCAGGGTGACTACAATGAGCAGTTCTTC. Translation: CAKVGQGDYNEQFF.

This clonotype was seen a handful of times. The CDR3 coding sequence is TGCAGTGCTAGTGGCCAGCGGGAGTATAATGAGCAGTTCTTC. Translated, it gives CSASGQREYNEQFF. The chain couples TRBV20-1 to TRBJ2-1, with 8 bases fitting TRBD2. V shed 3 bases and J 7 bases; nucleotides not matched to a gene: 8. The germline CDR1 and CDR2 sequences are DFQATT and SNEGSKA (reference sequence). CDR3 size: 14 residues.

The V and J genes are TRBV9 and TRBJ2-7; D possibly corresponds to TRBD2 (6 bases). The CDR3 runs 13 residues. The ends were cut back, 0 bases at V and 7 bases at J, with 11 bases in the middle. Germline V CDR1 and CDR2: SGDLS, YYNGEE. CDR3 residues: CASSVGGLGEQYF. The DNA of the CDR3 is TGTGCCAGCAGCGTAGGGGGACTGGGAGAGCAGTACTTC.

The rearrangement uses TRBV4-3 and TRBJ2-4; 8 bases line up with TRBD2. The CDR3 runs to 18 residues. The germline gives CDR1 LGHNA, CDR2 YSLEER. The junction had 13 bases not matched to a gene; V was cut back by 0 bases and J by 6 bases. This CDR3 reads CASSQDGVRAGGANIQYF. CDR3 DNA: TGCGCCAGCAGCCAAGATGGCGTTCGGGCGGGAGGCGCAAACATTCAGTACTTC.

This clonotype has a single count. The chain recombines TRBV20-1 with TRBJ2-6; D may match TRBD1 or TRBD2 (7 bases each). CDR1 and CDR2 (germline): DFQATT, SNEGSKA (reference sequence). Trimming cost V 5 bases and J 1 base, with 24 bases left between them. The CDR3 consists of 19 residues. This CDR3 is CSAPTRGGQLGSGANVLTF. Written as DNA, the CDR3 is TGCAGTGCTCCCACCCGCGGGGGACAGTTGGGTTCTGGGGCCAACGTCCTGACTTTC.

This clonotype was seen a few times. This chain links TRBV6-5 with TRBJ1-5; D call uncertain. The germline gives CDR1 MNHEY, CDR2 SVGAGI. This CDR3 has 14 residues. The V end lost 4 bases, the J end lost 2 bases, and 9 bases lay between the germline ends. This chain's CDR3 is CASSSGLGNQPQHF. The CDR3 DNA reads TGTGCCAGCAGTTCAGGATTAGGCAATCAGCCCCAGCATTTT.

The CDR3 DNA follows: TGTGCCAGCAGCCAAGTAGGACAGAACACTGAAGCTTTCTTT. It encodes CASSQVGQNTEAFF. J is TRBJ1-1 and V is TRBV3-1; D possibly corresponds to TRBD1 (5 bases). The CDR3 totals 14 residues. The germline V gene encodes CDR1 LGHDT and CDR2 YNNKEL (reference sequence). The V end was cut by 1 base, the J end by 1 base, with 7 bases between.

This clonotype was seen more than once but under ten times. The V call is TRBV5-1, the J call TRBJ2-7, with D possibly called TRBD1 or TRBD2 (6 bases each). Trimming stripped 0 bases from V and 4 bases from J, with 17 bases between. The length of the CDR3 is 16 residues. CDR1 is SGHRS and CDR2 is YFSETQ in the germline V gene. The CDR3 DNA follows: TGCGCCAGCAGCTTGGAGGGGGGTAGCAGATCATACGAGCAGTACTTC. Its translation: CASSLEGGSRSYEQYF.

This clonotype was detected only a few times. The chain carries TRBV12-3 or TRBV12-4 and TRBJ1-2; tentative D call: TRBD1 (5 bases). This CDR3 contains 14 residues. V was clipped by 4 bases and J by 0 bases, with 9 bases between them. CDR3 sequence (DNA): TGTGCCAGCAGTTCCCGGGGGACTAACTATGGCTACACCTTC. This encodes CASSSRGTNYGYTF.

V is TRBV2 and J is TRBJ2-2; D tentatively fits TRBD1 or TRBD2 (5 bases each). The ends were cut back, 9 bases at V and 7 bases at J, with 9 bases in the middle. The CDR3 spans 11 residues. Germline CDR1 reads SNHLY; CDR2 reads FYNNEI. CDR3 loop: CARGDGGELFF. As DNA, the CDR3 is TGTGCCAGGGGGGATGGCGGGGAGCTGTTTTTT.

This clonotype came up a few times. This sequence joins TRBV30 and TRBJ2-7, with D perhaps TRBD1 or TRBD2 (5 bases each). CDR1 and CDR2 from the germline V gene are GTSNPN and SVGIG (reference sequence). V lost 3 bases and J lost 2, with 20 bases in between. CDR3 length equals 16 residues. The CDR3 nucleotides read TGTGCCTGGAGGAACCCTGGGGGATTTGGTCCCTACGAGCAGTACTTC. As protein: CAWRNPGGFGPYEQYF.

The chain couples TRBV20-1 to TRBJ1-4, with 7 bases identical to TRBD1. The germline CDR1 and CDR2 sequences are DFQATT and SNEGSKA (reference sequence). This CDR3 has 13 residues. The V and J ends lost 6 bases and 4 bases, in that order; junction bases with no gene match: 5. CDR3 sequence (DNA): TGCAGTGCCGCCGGGACAGATAATGAAAAACTGTTTTTT. Amino acid sequence: CSAAGTDNEKLFF.

This clonotype turned up a few times. This chain connects TRBV7-9 to TRBJ1-5; weak D call: TRBD1 (6 bases). CDR1 SEHNR and CDR2 FQNEAQ come from the germline V gene (reference sequence). The CDR3 length is 15 residues. Trimming removed 4 bases from V and 4 bases from J, with 14 bases in between. The CDR3 reads CASSSPGHQNQPQHF. The CDR3 nucleotides are TGTGCCAGCAGCTCGCCGGGACACCAGAATCAGCCCCAGCATTTT.

This clonotype was recorded only once. The V and J genes are TRBV30 and TRBJ1-5; no definite D call. There are 13 residues in the CDR3. Trimming removed 1 base at V and 6 bases at J, with 10 bases between. In germline, CDR1 is GTSNPN, CDR2 SVGIG (reference sequence). CDR3 loop: CAWSEGATQPQHF. CDR3 bases: TGTGCCTGGAGTGAGGGAGCCACTCAGCCCCAGCATTTT. The complete variable domain, with remaining parts taken from reference TRBV30 and TRBJ1-5, reads SQTIHQWPATLVQPVGSPLSLECTVEGTSNPNLYWYRQAAGRGLQLLFYSVGIGQISSEVPQNLSASRPQDRQFILSSKKLLLSDSGFYLCAWSEGATQPQHFGDGTRLSIL.

The chain links TRBV6-4 to TRBJ2-3, with 7 bases fitting TRBD2. The CDR3 is 16 residues long. J gave up 1 base and V 1 base, and 5 bases lay outside the gene matches. Germline values: CDR1 MRHNA, CDR2 SNTAGT. The DNA of the CDR3 is TGTGCCAGCAGTGACTGGCCCACTAGCGGCACAGATACGCAGTATTTT. Protein: CASSDWPTSGTDTQYF.

The J gene is TRBJ2-2, the V gene TRBV10-3; TRBD1 matches at 8 bases. The germline CDR1 and CDR2 sequences are ENHRY and SYGVKD. The trim removed 8 bases at V and 1 base at J, leaving 3 bases unmatched. This CDR3 has 14 amino acids. The CDR3 here is CAIQQGVNTGELFF. The DNA of the CDR3 is TGTGCCATCCAACAGGGGGTGAACACCGGGGAGCTGTTTTTT.

This clonotype has more than one count but fewer than ten. This chain joins TRBV12-3 or TRBV12-4 and TRBJ2-7, with 9 bases lining up with TRBD1. This CDR3 spans 14 amino acids. The trim removed 6 bases at V and 5 bases at J, leaving 8 bases unmatched. CDR3 sequence: CASRYGQGPHEQYF. In DNA, the CDR3 is TGTGCCAGCAGATACGGACAGGGGCCACACGAGCAGTACTTC.

V is TRBV6-6 and J is TRBJ1-5; possibly TRBD1 for D (6 bases). Trimming pared 2 bases from V and 6 bases from J, leaving 8 bases between. Germline V gene lookup returns CDR1 MNHNY and CDR2 SVGAGI (reference sequence). CDR3 length: 13 amino acids. The CDR3 nucleotides read TGTGCCAGCAGTTACGGGGACACTCAGCCCCAGCATTTT. Translation: CASSYGDTQPQHF.